What follows is one T cell receptor beta chain and its context. The antigen is undetermined. The sample originates from a study of T cell responses to AZD1222 COVID-19 vaccine. Broader study findings: Distributed over spike, vaccine-associated CD4 TCRs predominated at 160-218 and 743-854. Clonal diversity may have been underestimated, and the donors were mostly white British, with more females than males.

Clones were sequenced by immunoSEQ multiplex PCR, and TCRdb holds only the in-frame ones, with some missing. The data hold about 140,000 clones, with 85% to 95% observed a single time. Trimming left V 4 bases short and J 7 bases short, with 16 bases between. The CDR3 is 13 residues long. CDR1 is SQVTM and CDR2 is ANQGSEA in the germline V gene. The TCR sequence derives from an adult who received the AZD1222 COVID-19 vaccine. The sequencing here drew on peripheral blood, taken 28 days after the second AZD1222 dose. The rearrangement uses TRBV29-1 and TRBJ1-2; tentative D call: TRBD1 (5 bases). The CDR3 DNA reads as TGCAGCGTTGCCCTTTCAGGGTTCGGTGGCTACACCTTC. Translated: CSVALSGFGGYTF. The variable domain in full, completed from reference TRBV29-1 and TRBJ1-2, reads SAVISQKPSRDICQRGTSLTIQCQVDSQVTMMFWYRQQPGQSLTLIATANQGSEATYESGFVIDKFPISRPNLTFSTLTVSNMSPEDSSIYLCSVALSGFGGYTFGSGTRLTVV.